This T cell receptor (beta chain) appears in the sequencing data of a study of T cells in Graves' hyperthyroidism and ophthalmopathy. Researchers amplified the TCR beta CDR3 regions from RNA transcripts. HTBI primers were used for first-round RT-PCR of the TCR CDR3. TCRdb reanalysed the multiplex PCR reads using MiXCR and keeps one entry per CDR3 protein. The sample lists over 700,000 distinct CDR3 sequences; 35% to 40% were seen once. This clonotype has only one observation. Trimming stripped 5 bases from V and 3 bases from J, with 17 bases between. The germline CDR1 and CDR2 sequences are SGHAT and FQDESV (reference sequence). The CDR3 contains 15 residues.

Sequencing used blood. The chain recombines TRBV11-1 with TRBJ2-7; tentatively, D is TRBD1 or TRBD2 (5 bases each). The sequence was collected from a man younger than 35 with Graves' hyperthyroidism. The CDR3 nucleotides read TGTGCCAGCAGCGCCGGGACGAGAGACTTCTACGAGCAGTACTTC. Translating gives CASSAGTRDFYEQYF.